What follows is one T cell receptor beta chain and its context. This sample was taken from a study of shared clonotypes between healthy human individuals. This CDR3 spans 14 amino acids. CDR1 and CDR2 from the germline V gene are SGHTS and YDEGEE. V was pared by 2 bases and J by 0 bases, with 6 bases between. Generated by immunoSEQ multiplex PCR, the TCRdb table keeps only in-frame clones and is missing some. This sample has roughly 2.6 million clones, with over 85% found just once. HIV-negative, healthy adults without recent acute infections or vaccinations were the donors. The TCR originated in a man aged 18 to 29 in good health. This chain connects TRBV5-8 to TRBJ1-5; the D is unclear. Material for sequencing was naive CD4+ T cells sorted from blood. Subset given: CD45RA+ positively selected. CDR3 sequence (DNA): TGTGCCAGCAGCTTACAAGGTAGCAATCAGCCCCAGCATTTT. This gives the protein CASSLQGSNQPQHF.